The clone carrying this T cell receptor (beta chain) showed up just a few times. This specimen belongs to a study of blood T cell repertoires in COVID-19. Study information: Sources were T cells, B-cell-depleted T cells, or PBMCs; the material itself was cDNA or gDNA.

Here immunoSEQ multiplex PCR was the method, and the copy in TCRdb shows in-frame clones only, minus some. This sample has 200,000 to 250,000 clones, with roughly 81% found just once. After removal of 0 bases from V and 12 bases from J, the junction contained 10 bases not matched to a gene. This CDR3 comprises 15 residues. CDR1 is WNHNN, CDR2 SYGVQD, per germline (reference sequence). Input material: peripheral blood. The sequence was obtained from a woman between 45 and 65 years old with active or convalescent COVID-19. The chain uses TRBV10-1 and TRBJ2-1, with 8 bases identical to TRBD1. In DNA form, the CDR3 reads TGCGCCAGCAGTGAGTCTGGGACAGGCCGAGGTGGGCAGTTCTTC. Translating gives CASSESGTGRGGQFF.